This T cell receptor beta chain is drawn from a study of blood T cells in healthy people across ages. Study summary: Using template switching, researchers captured about one barcoded beta molecule for each two T cells. Overall study results and limits: Relative to aged donors, long-lived donors carried more naive CD4+ cells and displayed higher diversity.

With regard to this clonotype: Its specificity is unknown.

Primers used in a second PCR of roughly 6 to 11 cycles were a sample-barcoded 5' primer and a J-beta primer mix. TCRdb redid the calling of the 5' RACE reads with MiXCR, one entry per CDR3 protein. The sample records about 970,000 distinct CDR3 sequences, about 53% being singletons. Healthy Caucasians from Russia aged roughly 6 to 100 served as donors. The ends lost 5 bases at V and 5 bases at J; junction bases unmatched: 11. The CDR3 covers 15 residues. Germline V gene data show CDR1 as SQVTM and CDR2 as ANQGSEA. Sequencing was done on a sample of blood. The chain combines TRBV29-1 with TRBJ2-1; 8 bases agree with TRBD1. This receptor was taken from a woman aged 60-75 years in good health. The CDR3 nucleotides are TGCAGCGTTTCAAGCACCTACAGGGGGGACAATGAGCAGTTCTTC. The encoded protein is CSVSSTYRGDNEQFF.